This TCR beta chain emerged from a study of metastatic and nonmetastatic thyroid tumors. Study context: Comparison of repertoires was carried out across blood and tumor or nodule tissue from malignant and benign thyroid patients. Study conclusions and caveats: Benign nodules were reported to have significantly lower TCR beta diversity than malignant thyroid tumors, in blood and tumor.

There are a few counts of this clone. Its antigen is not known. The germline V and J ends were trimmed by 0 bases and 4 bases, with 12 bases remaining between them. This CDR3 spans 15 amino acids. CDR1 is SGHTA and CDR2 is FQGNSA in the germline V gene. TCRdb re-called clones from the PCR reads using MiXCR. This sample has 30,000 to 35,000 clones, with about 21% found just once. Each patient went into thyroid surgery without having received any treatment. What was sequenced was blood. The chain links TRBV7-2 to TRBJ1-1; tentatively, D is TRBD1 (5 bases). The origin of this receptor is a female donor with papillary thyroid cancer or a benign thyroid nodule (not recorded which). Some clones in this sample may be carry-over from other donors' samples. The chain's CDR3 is CASSLAGGGITEAFF. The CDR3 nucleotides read TGTGCCAGCAGCTTAGCTGGGGGTGGGATCACTGAAGCTTTCTTT.